The clone carrying this TCR beta chain was counted at least ten times. Per the germline V gene, CDR1 is MDHEN and CDR2 is SYDVKM. The V and J ends lost 5 bases and 2 bases, in that order; junction bases with no gene match: 11. The CDR3 totals 18 residues. Fresh 10 ml peripheral blood yielded PBMCs. These data come from a study of T cells in Graves' hyperthyroidism and ophthalmopathy. Amplification of TCR beta CDR3 regions was performed using RNA transcripts as template. Using the HTBI primer set, a first-round RT-PCR was run on the TCR CDR3. TCRdb independently ran MiXCR on the multiplex PCR reads; one entry per CDR3 protein. The sample has a few hundred thousand distinct CDR3 sequences, about a sixth seen once.

This clonotype was obtained from a woman aged 45 to 65 with Graves' hyperthyroidism. The sequencing sample was made of blood. The chain employs TRBV28 and TRBJ2-7, with TRBD2 identical over 14 bases. This chain's CDR3 is CASSGPPGLAGVTYEQYF. CDR3 in DNA: TGTGCCAGCAGTGGCCCACCGGGACTAGCGGGAGTTACCTACGAGCAGTACTTC.